These T cell receptor beta chains were read from a single sample in a study of control samples from healthy donors and cancer patients. Data came from immunoSEQ multiplex PCR; TCRdb stores just in-frame clones and leaves some out. The sample holds approximately 120,000 clones, about 90% seen once. The sequencing input was blood. These receptors were obtained from a man aged 18 to 29 in good health. Each CDR3 is given with its conserved first and last residue. The order of the fields is clone size, J gene, D gene, V gene, CDR3 protein, CDR3 DNA. A D gene is named only where the DNA matches it firmly. Clone size, where shown, is once, few, many, or a class for clones that have expanded.

- TRBJ2-1 TRBD2 TRBV3-1/TRBV3-2 CASSPGSYRGRTADEQFF TGTGCCAGCAGCCCCGGGTCATATCGCGGGAGGACTGCAGATGAGCAGTTCTTC
- TRBJ2-7 - TRBV7-9 CASSLDPYEQYF TGTGCCAGCAGCTTGGACCCCTACGAGCAGTACTTC
- TRBJ2-1 TRBD1 TRBV24-1 CATSDSGTDANEQFF TGTGCCACCAGTGATTCCGGGACAGACGCCAATGAGCAGTTCTTC
- TRBJ2-7 - TRBV6-2/TRBV6-3 CASSPPERYEQYF TGTGCCAGCAGCCCACCAGAGCGTTACGAGCAGTACTTC
- TRBJ2-1 TRBD1 TRBV29-1 CSVQDRGWNEQFF TGCAGCGTCCAGGACAGGGGGTGGAATGAGCAGTTCTTC
once TRBJ2-3 - TRBV6-6 CASSSRGTTTDTQYF TGTGCCAGCAGTTCTCGCGGGACCACCACAGATACGCAGTATTTT
- TRBJ2-1 - TRBV27 CASSLSPTYSYNEQFF TGTGCCAGCAGTTTATCCCCGACTTACTCCTACAATGAGCAGTTCTTC
- TRBJ2-7 TRBD2 TRBV30 CAWNGLAGKEYEQYF TGTGCCTGGAACGGACTAGCGGGAAAAGAGTACGAGCAGTACTTC
- TRBJ1-5 - TRBV18 CASSPNNRGDGNQPQHF TGTGCCAGCTCACCAAATAACCGGGGGGACGGCAATCAGCCCCAGCATTTT
- TRBJ2-3 - TRBV5-8 CASSGQGLSTDTQYF TGTGCCAGCAGCGGACAGGGACTAAGTACAGATACGCAGTATTTT
- TRBJ2-5 - TRBV5-1 CASSDRQAQEAQYF TGCGCCAGCAGCGATAGACAGGCGCAAGAGGCCCAGTACTTC
- TRBJ1-1 - TRBV29-1 CSGRAGKLNTEAFF TGCAGCGGCAGGGCAGGGAAATTGAACACTGAAGCTTTCTTT
- TRBJ1-2 TRBD1 TRBV11-2 CASSSRTGGLGYTF TGTGCCAGCAGCTCCCGGACAGGGGGCCTTGGCTACACCTTC
- TRBJ1-3 - TRBV11-3 CASSLHPANTIYF TGTGCCAGCAGCTTACACCCCGCGAACACCATATATTTT
- TRBJ2-5 TRBD2 TRBV15 CATSREAGGPGETQYF TGTGCCACCAGCAGAGAGGCGGGAGGGCCTGGCGAGACCCAGTACTTC
- TRBJ1-1 - TRBV5-4 CASSLDRPKSVEAFF TGTGCCAGCAGCTTGGACAGGCCAAAGAGTGTCGAAGCTTTCTTT
- TRBJ2-7 - TRBV4-3 CASSQAEGDGYYEQYF TGCGCCAGCAGCCAAGCGGAAGGGGATGGGTACTACGAGCAGTACTTC
- TRBJ2-3 TRBD1 TRBV5-1 CASSGWDRYTDTQYF TGCGCCAGCAGCGGCTGGGACAGGTACACAGATACGCAGTATTTT
- TRBJ1-2 - TRBV24-1 CATSEDSKSGYTF TGTGCCACCAGTGAGGACTCAAAAAGTGGCTACACCTTC
- TRBJ2-3 - TRBV7-9 CASSFRSQGLDTQYF TGTGCCAGCAGCTTCCGCTCACAGGGTCTAGATACGCAGTATTTT
- TRBJ1-2 - TRBV7-3 CASSLEGRNYGYTF TGTGCCAGCAGCTTAGAAGGGCGGAACTATGGCTACACCTTC
- TRBJ2-7 TRBD1 TRBV19 CASSDRGSEQYF TGTGCCAGTTCGGACAGGGGGAGTGAGCAGTACTTC
- TRBJ1-5 TRBD1 TRBV10-2 CASSAAGQLNQPQHF TGCGCCAGCAGTGCTGCGGGACAGCTAAATCAGCCCCAGCATTTT